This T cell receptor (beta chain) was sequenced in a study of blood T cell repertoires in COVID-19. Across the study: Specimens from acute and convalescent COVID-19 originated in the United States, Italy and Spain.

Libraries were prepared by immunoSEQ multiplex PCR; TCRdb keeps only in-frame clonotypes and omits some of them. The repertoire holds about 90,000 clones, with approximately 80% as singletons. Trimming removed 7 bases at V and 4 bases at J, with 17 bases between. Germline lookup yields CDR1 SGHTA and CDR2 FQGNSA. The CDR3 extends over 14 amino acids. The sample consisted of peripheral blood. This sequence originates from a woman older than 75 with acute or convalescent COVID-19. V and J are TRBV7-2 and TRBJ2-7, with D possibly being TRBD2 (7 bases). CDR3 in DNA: TGTGCCAGCACCGCTTCGGCGGGGGCTTACGAGCAGTACTTC. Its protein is CASTASAGAYEQYF.